These 21 T cell receptor beta chains were sequenced from one sample in a study of blood T cell repertoires in COVID-19. The data were produced by immunoSEQ multiplex PCR, yet TCRdb's version contains in-frame clones alone and is incomplete. There are about 260,000 clones in the sample; around 90% occur only once, and approximately 4.3% lies in the top ten. The sequencing input was peripheral blood. The receptors derive from a man in his sixties who had recovered from COVID-19.

The rearrangement uses TRBV11-2 and TRBJ2-5; weak D call: TRBD2 (5 bases). Trimming pared 6 bases from V and 10 bases from J, leaving 15 bases between. This CDR3 has 12 amino acids. The V gene's germline CDR1 is SGHAT and CDR2 FQNNGV. Here the CDR3 reads CASRDAGRDQYF. The CDR3 nucleotides read TGTGCCAGCAGGGACGCAGGACGGGACCAGTACTTC.

On this clone itself: At the DNA level, this CDR3 is encoded by other sequences in the same sample as well. The rearrangement joins TRBV3-1 (or the pseudogene TRBV3-2) to TRBJ2-7; tentatively, D is TRBD2 (5 bases). V was shortened by 0 bases and J by 3 bases, with 6 bases between the two germline ends. CDR1 is LGHDT and CDR2 is YNNKEL in the germline V gene (reference sequence). The CDR3 extends over 13 amino acids. CDR3: CASSQDRGYEQYF. Here the CDR3 DNA reads TGTGCCAGCAGCCAAGATCGGGGCTACGAGCAGTACTTC.

This clone was observed a single time. V usage is TRBV7-2 and J usage is TRBJ2-5; 7 bases fit TRBD1. The CDR3 consists of 16 residues. Trimming removed 2 bases from V and 2 bases from J; junction bases left unmatched: 8. Germline V gene lookup returns CDR1 SGHTA and CDR2 FQGNSA. The CDR3 DNA follows: TGTGCCAGCAGCTTACATACAGGGGTGTTGCAAGAGACCCAGTACTTC. This gives the protein CASSLHTGVLQETQYF.

The chain joins TRBV7-3 to TRBJ1-3; D remains unclear. The V and J ends lost 1 base and 3 bases respectively, with 10 bases between them. Germline lookup yields CDR1 SGHTA and CDR2 FQGTGA. This CDR3 spans 15 amino acids. CDR3 DNA: TGTGCCAGCAGCTTAATGCCAGGTGATGGAAACACCATATATTTT. Its translation: CASSLMPGDGNTIYF.

The gene calls are TRBV14 and TRBJ1-1; D call uncertain. CDR1 and CDR2 (germline): SGHDN, FVKESK. Between the trimmed V and J ends, which lost 4 bases and 5 bases, there was a span of 17 bases. The CDR3 is 15 amino acids. DNA of the CDR3: TGTGCCAGCAGCCCCGGGGTAGGCCGGGTGACTGAAGCTTTCTTT. Amino acid sequence: CASSPGVGRVTEAFF.

This sequence joins TRBV3-1 (or the pseudogene TRBV3-2) and TRBJ1-6; possible D gene TRBD1, 6 bases. The CDR3 runs to 16 residues. Trimming pared 4 bases from V and 9 bases from J, leaving 19 bases between. CDR1 and CDR2 (germline): LGHDT, YNNKEL (reference sequence). The CDR3 protein is CASSPTPGTNFSPLHF. The CDR3 nucleotides are TGTGCCAGCAGCCCCACCCCCGGGACAAATTTTTCACCCCTCCACTTT.

The chain is built from TRBV27 and TRBJ2-7; TRBD2 matches at 15 bases. V gave up 2 bases and J gave up 2 bases; unmatched junction bases: 7. The CDR3 contains 18 residues. Germline assignment: CDR1 MNHEY and CDR2 SMNVEV (reference sequence). The CDR3 loop is CASSLQGLAGGVPYEQYF. CDR3 sequence (DNA): TGTGCCAGCAGTTTACAAGGACTAGCGGGGGGGGTCCCCTACGAGCAGTACTTC.

The chain employs TRBV28 and TRBJ1-1; 7 positions agree with TRBD1. The CDR3 covers 12 residues. V trimming: 3 bases; J trimming: 6 bases; junction bases outside the gene matches: 1. Per germline, CDR1 MDHEN and CDR2 SYDVKM. The CDR3 loop is CASSLQGAEAFF. The CDR3 DNA sequence: TGTGCCAGCAGTTTGCAGGGGGCTGAAGCTTTCTTT.

This clone has only one observation. This rearrangement joins TRBV6-1 to TRBJ1-3; D might be TRBD1 (6 bases). The length of the CDR3 is 16 residues. Germline values: CDR1 MNHNS, CDR2 SASEGT. Between the trimmed V and J ends, which lost 1 base and 2 bases, there was a span of 12 bases. The CDR3 loop is CASSEGGGGPGNTIYF. The CDR3 region has the DNA TGTGCCAGCAGTGAAGGGGGAGGGGGGCCTGGAAACACCATATATTTT.

V usage is TRBV5-5 and J usage is TRBJ2-6, with D perhaps matching TRBD2 (5 bases). Trimming pared 0 bases from V and 4 bases from J, leaving 8 bases between. CDR3 length: 15 residues. Germline CDR1 SGHKS, CDR2 YYEKEE (reference sequence). CDR3 sequence (DNA): TGTGCCAGCAGCTTGGCCGGGGTCGGGGCCAACGTCCTGACTTTC. It encodes CASSLAGVGANVLTF.

V usage is TRBV7-6 and J usage is TRBJ1-1; a possible D gene is TRBD1 (5 bases). This CDR3 comprises 11 residues. Germline V gene lookup returns CDR1 SGHVS and CDR2 FNYEAQ. V lost 1 base, J lost 11 bases, and 8 bases lay in between. CDR3 residues: CASSLEGRAFF. The DNA of the CDR3 is TGTGCCAGCAGCTTAGAGGGGAGGGCTTTCTTT.

The table lists this clone with a count of one. The chain is built from TRBV5-4 and TRBJ2-4, with 12 bases aligning to TRBD1. In germline, CDR1 is SGHNT, CDR2 YYREEE (reference sequence). V shed 3 bases, J shed 7 bases, and the junction held 11 bases outside the gene matches. The CDR3 loop spans 17 amino acids. CDR3 coding DNA: TGTGCCAGCAGCTCAAGATCCGGGACAGGGGGCTTTAACATTCAGTACTTC. Translated, it gives CASSSRSGTGGFNIQYF.

This chain joins TRBV5-4 and TRBJ2-2; 8 positions match TRBD2. With V trimmed by 4 bases and J by 8 bases, 10 bases remained unmatched. The CDR3 runs 15 residues. Germline values: CDR1 SGHNT, CDR2 YYREEE (reference sequence). In DNA, the CDR3 is TGTGCCAGCAGCCGACGGGGGGGCCTGGAAGGGGAGCTGTTTTTT. It encodes CASSRRGGLEGELFF.

The genes are TRBV27 and TRBJ2-2, with D perhaps matching TRBD1 (6 bases). V was shortened by 2 bases and J by 8 bases, with 18 bases between the two germline ends. The CDR3 length is 16 residues. Germline values: CDR1 MNHEY, CDR2 SMNVEV (reference sequence). The CDR3 is CASSLTPNRVSGELFF. The CDR3, as DNA: TGTGCCAGCAGTTTAACCCCTAACAGGGTATCAGGGGAGCTGTTTTTT.

The rearrangement joins TRBV18 to TRBJ2-2; 7 bases line up with TRBD1. The CDR3 contains 17 residues. Germline trimming cut 2 bases from V and 0 bases from J; bases unmatched to any gene: 6. Germline V gene lookup returns CDR1 KGHSH and CDR2 LQKENI. This CDR3 is CASSPFRTGPNTGELFF. In DNA form, the CDR3 reads TGTGCCAGCTCACCATTCCGGACAGGTCCGAACACCGGGGAGCTGTTTTTT. The full variable domain, completed using reference TRBV18 and TRBJ2-2, is NAGVMQNPRHLVRRRGQEARLRCSPMKGHSHVYWYRQLPEEGLKFMVYLQKENIIDESGMPKERFSAEFPKEGPSILRIQQVVRGDSAAYFCASSPFRTGPNTGELFFGEGSRLTVL.

The CDR3 is CASSFGTSGGKETQYF. The CDR3 DNA reads as TGTGCCAGCAGCTTCGGGACTAGCGGGGGAAAAGAGACCCAGTACTTC. The chain joins TRBV11-2 to TRBJ2-5; the match to TRBD2 covers 14 bases. The CDR3 length is 16 residues. In germline, CDR1 is SGHAT, CDR2 FQNNGV. The J segment lost 3 bases and the V segment lost 3 bases, leaving 3 bases of the junction unmatched.

The J gene is TRBJ1-1, the V gene TRBV3-1 (or the pseudogene TRBV3-2), with D hard to call. The CDR3 is made up of 13 amino acids. CDR1 and CDR2 from the germline V gene are LGHDT and YNNKEL (reference sequence). Trimming removed 2 bases at V and 1 base at J, with 5 bases between. The CDR3 here is CASSQFGNTEAFF. In DNA form, the CDR3 reads TGTGCCAGCAGCCAATTCGGGAACACTGAAGCTTTCTTT.

V usage is TRBV6-5 and J usage is TRBJ2-7, with D possibly TRBD1 on 8 matching bases. Germline CDR1 MNHEY, CDR2 SVGAGI. The V and J ends lost 4 bases and 3 bases respectively, with 16 bases between them. The CDR3 is made up of 15 amino acids. CDR3 nucleotides: TGTGCCAGCAGTTTTAACAGGGGGGGAAACTACGAGCAGTACTTC. Its protein is CASSFNRGGNYEQYF.

This clone was counted a single time. The chain combines TRBV19 with TRBJ2-2; maybe TRBD1 (6 bases). The CDR3 contains 15 residues. Germline V gives CDR1 LNHDA, CDR2 SQIVND (reference sequence). V was cut by 5 bases and J by 4 bases, with 14 bases left in between. The CDR3 loop is CASSVNGDTTGELFF. The CDR3 nucleotides read TGTGCCAGTAGTGTAAATGGGGACACCACCGGGGAGCTGTTTTTT. Looking up the rest from reference TRBV19 and TRBJ2-2 gives the full variable domain: DGGITQSPKYLFRKEGQNVTLSCEQNLNHDAMYWYRQDPGQGLRLIYYSQIVNDFQKGDIAEGYSVSREKKESFPLTVTSAQKNPTAFYLCASSVNGDTTGELFFGEGSRLTVL.

The V gene is TRBV7-6, the J gene TRBJ1-2; D perhaps matches TRBD1 (5 bases). This CDR3 has 14 amino acids. With 1 base removed from V and 7 bases from J, the gap between germline ends came to 13 bases. Germline V gives CDR1 SGHVS, CDR2 FNYEAQ. The CDR3 DNA reads TGTGCCAGCAGCTTAGTCGGGGGTTCGAGTGGCTACACCTTC. As protein: CASSLVGGSSGYTF.

This rearrangement joins TRBV2 to TRBJ2-5, with no clear D. Germline V CDR1 and CDR2: SNHLY, FYNNEI. V lost 7 bases, J lost 2 bases, and 11 bases lay in between. The CDR3 is 13 amino acids. CDR3 in DNA: TGTGCCAGCATCGGGTCGCCTCAAGAGACCCAGTACTTC. Its translation: CASIGSPQETQYF.